This TCR beta chain derives from a study of blood T cell repertoires in COVID-19. Looking at the study overall: Sites in the United States, Italy and Spain provided acute and convalescent COVID-19 samples.

In the study's own analysis: It was from reference gene primer amplification that nucleated cell counts were estimated. TCRdb's copy holds only in-frame clones and misses some; the assay was immunoSEQ multiplex PCR. That table gives V, J and clone size, and the DNA gave D and trimming. Of fewer than 350,000 clones listed, around 90% are singletons. Trimming took 6 bases from V and 4 from J; bases not matched to a gene: 4. Germline loops: CDR1 MDHEN, CDR2 SYDVKM. The CDR3 has 13 residues. Enrolment of Seattle patients took place during active infection, and they were followed longitudinally. The TCR originated in a man aged 30 to 45 with COVID-19, enrolled during active disease. Input material: peripheral blood. The chain carries TRBV28 and TRBJ2-5; 8 bases match TRBD2. As DNA, the CDR3 is TGTGCCAGCAGCACGGGGGGGCGAGAGACCCAGTACTTC. Translation gives CASSTGGRETQYF. Combining the CDR3 with reference TRBV28 and TRBJ2-5 gives the whole variable domain DVKVTQSSRYLVKRTGEKVFLECVQDMDHENMFWYRQDPGLGLRLIYFSYDVKMKEKGDIPEGYSVSREKKERFSLILESASTNQTSMYLCASSTGGRETQYFGPGTRLLVL.